The 26 T cell receptor beta chains presented below share a single source sample, sequenced in a study of shared clonotypes between healthy human individuals. Assay: immunoSEQ multiplex PCR; the TCRdb copy retains only in-frame clones and omits some. The sample has over a million clones, 95% to 99% seen once. Source material: naive CD4+ T cells sorted from blood. Subset described: CD45RA+ positively selected. These receptor sequences come from a man aged 25 to 40 in good health.

The CDR3 spells CASSFAGGSDTQYF. CDR3 DNA: TGTGCCAGCAGCTTCGCGGGAGGATCGGATACGCAGTATTTT. The chain has TRBV5-4 and TRBJ2-3, with 8 bases that match TRBD2. This CDR3 is built from 14 residues. After removal of 2 bases from V and 6 bases from J, the junction contained 5 bases not matched to a gene. From germline, CDR1 is SGHNT and CDR2 YYREEE (reference sequence).

The V gene is TRBV9, the J gene TRBJ2-1; D call uncertain. The V end was cut by 0 bases, the J end by 7 bases, with 8 bases between. Germline V CDR1 and CDR2: SGDLS, YYNGEE. The CDR3 runs to 13 residues. CDR3 coding DNA: TGTGCCAGCAGCGTAGCTAAAGAGAATGAGCAGTTCTTC. Translation gives CASSVAKENEQFF. The complete variable domain, with remaining parts taken from reference TRBV9 and TRBJ2-1, reads DSGVTQTPKHLITATGQRVTLRCSPRSGDLSVYWYQQSLDQGLQFLIQYYNGEERAKGNILERFSAQQFPDLHSELNLSSLELGDSALYFCASSVAKENEQFFGPGTRLTVL.

The genes are TRBV4-3 and TRBJ2-5; 10 bases align to TRBD2. J lost 5 bases, V lost 0 bases, and 12 bases had no gene match. Germline V gene sequence: CDR1 LGHNA, CDR2 YSLEER. The CDR3 sequence is 18 residues long. The CDR3 coding sequence is TGCGCCAGCAGCCAAGAAGTCCTGGCTAGCGGGAGTGTGGAGACCCAGTACTTC. It translates to CASSQEVLASGSVETQYF.

This chain joins TRBV10-2 and TRBJ2-2; 11 bases map to TRBD1. The CDR3 consists of 15 residues. Germline values: CDR1 WSHSY, CDR2 SAAADI. With V trimmed by 10 bases and J by 4 bases, 8 bases remained unmatched. CDR3 protein: CATPGTGGFTGELFF. In DNA, the CDR3 is TGCGCCACCCCCGGGACAGGGGGATTCACCGGGGAGCTGTTTTTT.

The V call is TRBV19, the J call TRBJ1-5; D may be TRBD1 (6 bases). Germline-derived CDR1 and CDR2 are LNHDA and SQIVND (reference sequence). V lost 7 bases to trimming and J lost 4 bases, with 14 bases between them. This CDR3 is 14 amino acids long. Here the CDR3 DNA reads TGTGCCAGTACTAACAGGGTTAGAAATCAGCCCCAGCATTTT. This codes for CASTNRVRNQPQHF.

V and J are TRBV5-1 and TRBJ2-3; 7 bases align to TRBD1. The CDR3 runs to 17 residues. Germline V gives CDR1 SGHRS, CDR2 YFSETQ. The V gene end was trimmed by 4 bases and the J gene end by 0 bases; junction bases not matched to a gene: 11. The CDR3 protein is CASSRRGGGTSTDTQYF. The CDR3 DNA sequence: TGCGCCAGCAGCCGTAGAGGGGGCGGCACTAGCACAGATACGCAGTATTTT.

The chain employs TRBV2 and TRBJ2-2, with 8 positions matching TRBD2. The CDR3 has 14 amino acids. From germline, CDR1 is SNHLY and CDR2 FYNNEI. V shed 6 bases and J 6 bases; nucleotides not matched to a gene: 6. The CDR3 DNA follows: TGTGCCAGCAGGAGAGTAGCGGGGCCCGGGGAGCTGTTTTTT. As protein: CASRRVAGPGELFF.

The rearrangement uses TRBV18 and TRBJ2-1, with D unclear. CDR3 length: 10 amino acids. Germline V gives CDR1 KGHSH, CDR2 LQKENI. Trimming stripped 3 bases from V and 8 bases from J, with 2 bases between. This CDR3 reads CASSPHEQFF. The CDR3 nucleotides read TGTGCCAGCTCACCCCATGAGCAGTTCTTC.

V usage is TRBV4-3 and J usage is TRBJ2-2, with D possibly matching TRBD1 (6 bases). The CDR3 covers 16 residues. Trimming stripped 0 bases from V and 6 bases from J, with 14 bases between. CDR1 is LGHNA, CDR2 YSLEER, per germline. The CDR3 region is CASSQEPQGKSGELFF. CDR3 nucleotides: TGCGCCAGCAGCCAAGAACCCCAGGGGAAGTCCGGGGAGCTGTTTTTT.

This clone was seen just once. V usage is TRBV7-9 and J usage is TRBJ1-5; 8 nucleotides agree with TRBD1. The germline V gene encodes CDR1 SEHNR and CDR2 FQNEAQ (reference sequence). The ends lost 1 base at V and 8 bases at J; junction bases unmatched: 10. CDR3 length: 16 residues. The CDR3 spells CASSLGQGAEVEPQHF. CDR3 in DNA: TGTGCCAGCAGCTTAGGTCAGGGGGCCGAGGTGGAGCCCCAGCATTTT.

This rearrangement joins TRBV11-3 to TRBJ1-5; TRBD1 might be the D (6 bases). V was shortened by 10 bases and J by 6 bases, with 22 bases between the two germline ends. The CDR3 is 15 residues long. Germline V CDR1 and CDR2: SGHNT, YENEEA. The CDR3 coding sequence is TGTGCCACAGAACAGGGACCGAATACCGGTCAGCCCCAGCATTTT. Translation gives CATEQGPNTGQPQHF.

The chain has TRBV14 and TRBJ1-4; D is perhaps TRBD1 (5 bases). Per germline, CDR1 SGHDN and CDR2 FVKESK. V lost 4 bases and J lost 3, with 12 bases in between. There are 15 residues in the CDR3. This chain's CDR3 is CASSREPGANEKLFF. The DNA of the CDR3 is TGTGCCAGCAGCCGCGAACCGGGGGCTAATGAAAAACTGTTTTTT.

V gene TRBV28 combines with J gene TRBJ2-1, with D perhaps matching TRBD2 (6 bases). Looked up from germline, CDR1 is MDHEN and CDR2 is SYDVKM. The CDR3 extends over 15 amino acids. V lost 4 bases and J lost 5, with 15 bases in between. CDR3 sequence: CASSSPGSSHNEQFF. In nucleotides, the CDR3 is TGTGCCAGCAGTTCCCCCGGGAGCTCACACAATGAGCAGTTCTTC.

The chain links TRBV5-8 to TRBJ1-2; 7 nucleotides agree with TRBD1. Germline V lookup: CDR1 SGHTS, CDR2 YDEGEE. Trimming took 2 bases from V and 6 from J; bases not matched to a gene: 7. The CDR3 has 14 amino acids. The CDR3 bases are TGTGCCAGCAGCTTTAGGGGGCGCCTGGATGGCTACACCTTC. Translated: CASSFRGRLDGYTF.

V is TRBV18 and J is TRBJ2-4; D is unresolved. Deletions cut 3 bases from V and 0 bases from J, with 6 bases between. Germline lookup yields CDR1 KGHSH and CDR2 LQKENI. The CDR3 covers 14 residues. The CDR3 nucleotides read TGTGCCAGCTCACCCGACAAAGCCAAAAACATTCAGTACTTC. Its translation: CASSPDKAKNIQYF.

V usage is TRBV7-2 and J usage is TRBJ2-2; 11 nucleotides line up with TRBD2. Germline V gives CDR1 SGHTA, CDR2 FQGNSA. The V segment lost 5 bases and the J segment 4 bases; nucleotides outside the gene matches: 9. This CDR3 has 17 residues. The CDR3 sequence: CASSPRTSGLSTGELFF. In DNA, the CDR3 is TGTGCCAGCAGCCCTCGGACTAGCGGGCTTTCCACCGGGGAGCTGTTTTTT.

The chain carries TRBV19 and TRBJ2-7, with D perhaps matching TRBD1 (6 bases). The CDR3 covers 12 residues. V lost 6 bases to trimming and J lost 2 bases, with 8 bases between them. The germline V gene has CDR1 LNHDA and CDR2 SQIVND (reference sequence). CDR3 in amino acids: CASSQGTYEQYF. CDR3 coding DNA: TGTGCCAGTAGCCAGGGGACCTACGAGCAGTACTTC.

V gene TRBV5-1 combines with J gene TRBJ1-4; the match to TRBD1 covers 7 bases. The CDR3 contains 14 residues. Germline V lookup: CDR1 SGHRS, CDR2 YFSETQ. Trimming cost V 7 bases and J 5 bases; bases outside gene matches: 8. CDR3: CASSWTGENEKLFF. The CDR3 coding sequence is TGCGCCAGCTCATGGACAGGAGAGAATGAAAAACTGTTTTTT.

The gene calls are TRBV4-1 and TRBJ2-6; D is perhaps TRBD1 (6 bases). The CDR3 loop spans 14 amino acids. Germline CDR1 MGHRA, CDR2 YSYEKL. V lost 7 bases and J 6 bases, leaving 13 bases between the germline ends. CDR3 in amino acids: CASKQGPLANVLTF. The DNA of the CDR3 is TGCGCCAGCAAACAGGGACCGTTGGCCAACGTCCTGACTTTC.

The gene calls are TRBV5-1 and TRBJ1-5, with D unclear. Trimming stripped 1 base from V and 5 bases from J, with 13 bases between. The CDR3 covers 15 residues. Germline assignment: CDR1 SGHRS and CDR2 YFSETQ. DNA for the CDR3: TGCGCCAGCAGCTTGTGGGGAAATCTCGATCAGCCCCAGCATTTT. Protein: CASSLWGNLDQPQHF. The complete variable domain, with remaining parts taken from reference TRBV5-1 and TRBJ1-5, reads KAGVTQTPRYLIKTRGQQVTLSCSPISGHRSVSWYQQTPGQGLQFLFEYFSETQRNKGNFPGRFSGRQFSNSRSEMNVSTLELGDSALYLCASSLWGNLDQPQHFGDGTRLSIL.

This chain joins TRBV5-1 and TRBJ2-1; 10 bases are a match to TRBD2. The CDR3 runs 17 residues. V shed 0 bases and J 0 bases; nucleotides not matched to a gene: 3. The germline CDR1 and CDR2 sequences are SGHRS and YFSETQ. The DNA of the CDR3 is TGCGCCAGCAGCTTGGCGGGACTAGCGAGCTCCTACAATGAGCAGTTCTTC. Its translation: CASSLAGLASSYNEQFF.

V gene TRBV28 combines with J gene TRBJ2-7, with 10 bases lining up with TRBD1. Germline CDR1 and CDR2: MDHEN and SYDVKM. The CDR3 loop spans 15 amino acids. V dropped 6 bases and J dropped 3; count of bases not matched to a gene: 8. The CDR3 spells CASRPSGQGGYEQYF. The CDR3 DNA is TGTGCCAGCAGACCCTCCGGACAGGGGGGCTACGAGCAGTACTTC.

The J gene is TRBJ2-1, the V gene TRBV4-1; 10 bases map to TRBD2. J gave up 9 bases and V 4 bases, and 15 bases lay outside the gene matches. Germline V CDR1 and CDR2: MGHRA, YSYEKL. The CDR3 has 17 amino acids. The CDR3 coding sequence is TGCGCCAGCAGCCCCAACTGGGCTAGCGGGAGTTTCCGTGAGCAGTTCTTC. It is translated as CASSPNWASGSFREQFF.

This clone was seen a single time. This same CDR3 is encoded by further DNA sequences in the sample. The rearrangement links TRBV5-1 to TRBJ2-3, with 12 bases that match TRBD2. This CDR3 contains 16 residues. CDR1 is SGHRS and CDR2 is YFSETQ in the germline V gene. J lost 3 bases, V lost 0 bases, and 2 bases had no gene match. The CDR3 loop reads CASSLVGTSGTDTQYF. The CDR3 DNA reads TGCGCCAGCAGCTTGGTGGGGACTAGCGGGACAGATACGCAGTATTTT.

The J gene is TRBJ2-7, the V gene TRBV6-1, with 9 bases that match TRBD2. This CDR3 comprises 15 residues. J gave up 2 bases and V 4 bases, and 6 bases lay outside the gene matches. The germline V gene has CDR1 MNHNS and CDR2 SASEGT. CDR3 sequence: CASSGSLAGAYEQYF. The CDR3 DNA is TGTGCCAGCAGTGGATCTTTAGCGGGAGCCTACGAGCAGTACTTC.

This chain joins TRBV11-2 and TRBJ2-7; D remains unclear. The CDR3 length is 15 residues. Deletions cut 0 bases from V and 6 bases from J, with 15 bases between. Per germline, CDR1 SGHAT and CDR2 FQNNGV. CDR3 in DNA: TGTGCCAGCAGCTTAGAGACTTCCTCTCCATCCGAGCAGTACTTC. It translates to CASSLETSSPSEQYF.